The rows below give T cell receptor beta chains drawn from one sample of a study of metastatic and nonmetastatic thyroid tumors. Through MiXCR, TCRdb re-clonotyped the PCR reads. The sample consists of 15,000 to 18,000 clones, more than 20% of them appearing once. Sequencing was carried out using tumor tissue. The receptors originated from a female donor with papillary thyroid cancer or a benign thyroid nodule (not recorded which). Some clones in this sample may be carry-over from other donors' samples. Each CDR3 is given with its conserved first and last residue. The D gene is left open where the match is weak. Expanded clones are given a class, and other clones once, few, many or no size at all.

D gene,clone size,J gene,V gene,CDR3 DNA,CDR3 protein
NA,NA,TRBJ1-1,TRBV30,TGTGCCTGGACCGACAACACTGAAGCTTTCTTT,CAWTDNTEAFF
NA,many,TRBJ1-6,TRBV15,TGTGCCACCAGTACAGGCGGGTATAATTCACCCCTCCACTTT,CATSTGGYNSPLHF
NA,many,TRBJ1-6,TRBV19,TGTGCCAGTAGTATAAAAGGGAGCTCCTATAATTCACCCCTCCACTTT,CASSIKGSSYNSPLHF
NA,many,TRBJ2-3,TRBV6-4,TGTGCCAGCAGTGAGGGGGAGGGGGCAGGCACAGATACGCAGTATTTT,CASSEGEGAGTDTQYF
TRBD2,many,TRBJ2-2,TRBV24-1,TGTGCCACCAGTGATCCTGGTTTAGCGGGGTACACCGGGGAGCTGTTTTTT,CATSDPGLAGYTGELFF
NA,many,TRBJ2-1,TRBV28,TGTGCCAGCAGTTTGGGATTCGGGCAGCAGTTCTTC,CASSLGFGQQFF
NA,many,TRBJ2-7,TRBV20-1,TGCAGTGCACACTCTGACAGGCACATTGGCGAGCAGTACTTC,CSAHSDRHIGEQYF
NA,many,TRBJ1-4,TRBV2,TGTGCCACGACAAGGGAGTGGGGTGAAAAACTGTTTTTT,CATTREWGEKLFF
NA,NA,TRBJ1-1,TRBV28,TGTGCCAGCAGTTTGGCGGGGAACACTGAAGCTTTCTTT,CASSLAGNTEAFF
TRBD2,NA,TRBJ2-7,TRBV4-2,TGTTCCAGCATCCAAGATCCGGGAGGGCCGGACGAGCAGTACTTC,CSSIQDPGGPDEQYF
NA,NA,TRBJ2-7,TRBV18,TGTGCCAGCTCACCACTGAAGGGGTCGGGCTCCTACGAGCAGTACTTC,CASSPLKGSGSYEQYF
NA,few,TRBJ2-2,TRBV6-1,TGTGCCAGCAGCAACAACGCCGGGGAGCTGTTTTTT,CASSNNAGELFF
NA,many,TRBJ2-7,TRBV5-8,TGTGCCAGCAGCTGGAAGCTCGGGGTGGCGCCCTACGAGCAGTACTTC,CASSWKLGVAPYEQYF
NA,NA,TRBJ2-1,TRBV19,TGTGCCAGTAGTCCCATAGCGTACCACTCCTACAATGAGCAGTTCTTC,CASSPIAYHSYNEQFF
NA,NA,TRBJ2-3,TRBV2,TGTGCCAGCAGTGAGGCGCATAGCACAGATACGCAGTATTTT,CASSEAHSTDTQYF
TRBD2,NA,TRBJ2-3,TRBV20-1,TGCAGTTCTAGAAAGACTAGCGGGACACCAGATACTCAGTATTTT,CSSRKTSGTPDTQYF
NA,NA,TRBJ2-2,TRBV19,TGTGCCAGTAGTAGGCAGACGAACACCGGGGAGCTGTTTTTT,CASSRQTNTGELFF
NA,many,TRBJ2-1,TRBV27,TGTGCCAGCAGTTTTTCAGGGCGTGGGTACAATGAGCAGTTCTTC,CASSFSGRGYNEQFF
TRBD1,medium-sized,TRBJ2-2,TRBV19,TGTGCCAGTACCCCGACAGGGTGGAACACCGGGGAGCTGTTTTTT,CASTPTGWNTGELFF
NA,NA,TRBJ1-2,TRBV9,TGTGCCAGCAGCGTCGACCATCGCTATGGCTACACCTTC,CASSVDHRYGYTF
NA,medium-sized,TRBJ2-7,TRBV12-3/TRBV12-4,TGTGCCAGCAGTCCACATCTAGCAACCTACGAGCAGTACTTC,CASSPHLATYEQYF
TRBD1,many,TRBJ2-4,TRBV11-1,TGTGCCAGCAGCCCACTCGCCGGGACAGGGATTCTGGGCAAAAACATTCAGTACTTC,CASSPLAGTGILGKNIQYF
NA,NA,TRBJ1-3,TRBV30,TGTGCCTGGAGTCGGGACACACTTAGTCTGACCATATATTTT,CAWSRDTLSLTIYF
NA,few,TRBJ2-7,TRBV27,TGTGCCAGCAGTTTAACGACAGACGAGCAGTACTTC,CASSLTTDEQYF
NA,many,TRBJ1-2,TRBV5-4,TGTGCCAGCAGCTTGGGGGCGACAGCTAACTATGGCTACACCTTC,CASSLGATANYGYTF
TRBD1,medium-sized,TRBJ2-1,TRBV20-1,TGCAGTGCTAGAGCCGGGACAGCATCCTCGAATTCCCAGTTCTTC,CSARAGTASSNSQFF
TRBD2,many,TRBJ2-1,TRBV19,TGTGCCGGTAGTATCGGGGGACTAGCGGGAGTTAGAAATGAGCAGTTCTTC,CAGSIGGLAGVRNEQFF
NA,medium-sized,TRBJ1-1,TRBV28,TGTGCCAGCAGTTTCTTGGGTAATAGGGGGAGCACTGAAGCTTTCTTT,CASSFLGNRGSTEAFF
NA,medium-sized,TRBJ1-5,TRBV19,TGTGCCAGTAGTATAATACCGGGGTCCTATAGCAATCAGCCCCAGCATTTT,CASSIIPGSYSNQPQHF
NA,NA,TRBJ1-1,TRBV11-2,TGTGCCAGCAGCTTCTCCGGGACGAGGGTCACTGAAGCTTTCTTT,CASSFSGTRVTEAFF
TRBD2,NA,TRBJ2-1,TRBV20-1,TGCAGTGCTAGTTCGTATCCAGCGGGAGTCGCCTACAATGAGCAGTTCTTC,CSASSYPAGVAYNEQFF
NA,medium-sized,TRBJ2-7,TRBV15,TGTGCCACCAGCAGAGCTGTGGACAACTCCTACGAGCAGTACTTC,CATSRAVDNSYEQYF
NA,medium-sized,TRBJ1-1,TRBV15,TGTGCCACCAGCAGAGATTCCAGCACTGAAGCTTTCTTT,CATSRDSSTEAFF
NA,medium-sized,TRBJ2-7,TRBV7-9,TGTGCCAGCAGCCGACGAGGGGGGGTCGGGGGAGCGACACACGAGCAGTACTTC,CASSRRGGVGGATHEQYF
NA,NA,TRBJ1-3,TRBV5-1,TGCGCCAGCAGCTCCCTCGGTGTGGGGGGGGACACCATATATTTT,CASSSLGVGGDTIYF
NA,few,TRBJ2-3,TRBV28,TGTGCCACTGGGGAAGGAGGGCCGGAGTCAGGCACAGATACGCAGTATTTT,CATGEGGPESGTDTQYF